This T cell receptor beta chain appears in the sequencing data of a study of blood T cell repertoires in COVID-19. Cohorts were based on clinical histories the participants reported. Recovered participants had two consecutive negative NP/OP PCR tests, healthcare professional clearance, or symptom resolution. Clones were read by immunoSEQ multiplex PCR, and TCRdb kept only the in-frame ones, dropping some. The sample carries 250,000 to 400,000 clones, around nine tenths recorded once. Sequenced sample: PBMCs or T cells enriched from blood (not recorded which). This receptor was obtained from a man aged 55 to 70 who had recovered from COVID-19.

The CDR3 nucleotides read TGTGCCACCAGTGGGGCCCGGAGTGGACTGAGCTCTGGGGCCAACGTCCTGACTTTC. Protein: CATSGARSGLSSGANVLTF. The chain combines TRBV24-1 with TRBJ2-6, with D possibly TRBD2 on 5 matching bases. V was trimmed by 5 bases and J by 0 bases, leaving 19 bases between them. The CDR3 has 19 residues. The germline gives CDR1 KGHDR, CDR2 SFDVKD.